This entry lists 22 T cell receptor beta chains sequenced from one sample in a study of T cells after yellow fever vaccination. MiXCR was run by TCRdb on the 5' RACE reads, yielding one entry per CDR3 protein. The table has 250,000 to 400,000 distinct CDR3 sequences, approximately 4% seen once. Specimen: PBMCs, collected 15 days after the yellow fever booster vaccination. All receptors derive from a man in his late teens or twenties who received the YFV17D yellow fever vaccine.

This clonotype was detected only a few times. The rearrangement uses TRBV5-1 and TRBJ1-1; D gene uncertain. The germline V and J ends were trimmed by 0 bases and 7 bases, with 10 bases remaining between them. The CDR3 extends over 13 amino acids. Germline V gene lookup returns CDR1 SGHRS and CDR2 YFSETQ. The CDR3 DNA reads TGCGCCAGCAGCTTGGGGAGGGATGGTGAAGCTTTCTTT. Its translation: CASSLGRDGEAFF.

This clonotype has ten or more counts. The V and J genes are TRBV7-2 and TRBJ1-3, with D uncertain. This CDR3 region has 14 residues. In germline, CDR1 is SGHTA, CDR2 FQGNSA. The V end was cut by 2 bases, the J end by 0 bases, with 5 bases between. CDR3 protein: CASSLKSSGNTIYF. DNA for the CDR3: TGTGCCAGCAGCTTAAAGAGCTCTGGAAACACCATATATTTT.

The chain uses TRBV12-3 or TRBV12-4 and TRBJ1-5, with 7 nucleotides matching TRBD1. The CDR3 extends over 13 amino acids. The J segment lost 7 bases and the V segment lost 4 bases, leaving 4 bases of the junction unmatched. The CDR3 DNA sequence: TGTGCCAGCAGTTCTGTAGGGGGCCAGCCCCAGCATTTT. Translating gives CASSSVGGQPQHF.

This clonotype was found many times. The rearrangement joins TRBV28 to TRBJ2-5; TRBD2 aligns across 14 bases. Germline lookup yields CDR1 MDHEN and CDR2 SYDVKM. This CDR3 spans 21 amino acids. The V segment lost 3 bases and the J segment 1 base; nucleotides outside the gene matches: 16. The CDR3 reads CASSLGAPGLAGAYLQETQYF. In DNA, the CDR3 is TGTGCCAGCAGTTTGGGGGCGCCGGGACTAGCGGGGGCTTACCTCCAAGAGACCCAGTACTTC.

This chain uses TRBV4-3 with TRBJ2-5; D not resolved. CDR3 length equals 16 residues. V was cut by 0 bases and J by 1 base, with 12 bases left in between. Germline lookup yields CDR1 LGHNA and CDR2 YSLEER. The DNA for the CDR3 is TGCGCCAGCAGCCAAGATCCCTGGACGGGCCAAGAGACCCAGTACTTC. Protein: CASSQDPWTGQETQYF.

The DNA of the CDR3 is TGCAGTGCTAACCGGGGCAGCGGGGATGAGCAGTTCTTC. This codes for CSANRGSGDEQFF. The chain employs TRBV20-1 and TRBJ2-1, with TRBD2 identical over 7 bases. Germline values: CDR1 DFQATT, CDR2 SNEGSKA (reference sequence). The CDR3 totals 13 residues. The V gene end was trimmed by 4 bases and the J gene end by 8 bases; junction bases not matched to a gene: 8.

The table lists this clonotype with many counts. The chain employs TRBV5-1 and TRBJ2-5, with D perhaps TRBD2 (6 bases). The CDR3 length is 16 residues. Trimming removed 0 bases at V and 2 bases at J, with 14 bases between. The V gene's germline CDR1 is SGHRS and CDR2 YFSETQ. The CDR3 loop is CASSLGGSSGQETQYF. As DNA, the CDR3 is TGCGCCAGCAGCTTGGGAGGTAGTAGCGGACAAGAGACCCAGTACTTC. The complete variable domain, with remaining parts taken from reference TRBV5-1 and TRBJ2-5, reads KAGVTQTPRYLIKTRGQQVTLSCSPISGHRSVSWYQQTPGQGLQFLFEYFSETQRNKGNFPGRFSGRQFSNSRSEMNVSTLELGDSALYLCASSLGGSSGQETQYFGPGTRLLVL.

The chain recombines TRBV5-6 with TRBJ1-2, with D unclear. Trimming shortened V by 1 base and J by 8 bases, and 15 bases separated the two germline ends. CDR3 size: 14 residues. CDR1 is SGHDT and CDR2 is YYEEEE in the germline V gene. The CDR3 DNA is TGTGCCAGCAGCTTGTCGAGAGGGCTTGGAGGCTACACCTTC. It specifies CASSLSRGLGGYTF.

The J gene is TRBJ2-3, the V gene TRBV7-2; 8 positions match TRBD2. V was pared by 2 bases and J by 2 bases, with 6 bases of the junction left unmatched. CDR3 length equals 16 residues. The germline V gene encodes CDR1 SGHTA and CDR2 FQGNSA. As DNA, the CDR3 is TGTGCCAGCAGCTTACAAGGGACTAGGGCCACAGATACGCAGTATTTT. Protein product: CASSLQGTRATDTQYF.

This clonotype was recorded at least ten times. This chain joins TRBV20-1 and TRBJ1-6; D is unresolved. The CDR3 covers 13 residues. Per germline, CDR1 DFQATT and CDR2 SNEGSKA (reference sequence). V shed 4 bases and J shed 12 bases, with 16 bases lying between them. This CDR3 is CSAIPGGVKPLHF. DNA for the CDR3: TGCAGTGCTATTCCAGGAGGTGTGAAACCCCTCCACTTT.

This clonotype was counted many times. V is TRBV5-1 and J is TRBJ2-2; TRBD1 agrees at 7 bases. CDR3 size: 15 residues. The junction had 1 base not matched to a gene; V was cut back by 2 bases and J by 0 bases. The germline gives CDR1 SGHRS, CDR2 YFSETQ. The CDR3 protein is CASSFGTANTGELFF. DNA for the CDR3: TGCGCCAGCAGCTTCGGGACAGCGAACACCGGGGAGCTGTTTTTT.

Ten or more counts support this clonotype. The CDR3 reads CASSSNSGGPAFF. The CDR3 DNA is TGCGCCAGCAGCTCCAATTCGGGGGGCCCTGCTTTCTTT. The chain recombines TRBV5-1 with TRBJ1-1, with D possibly TRBD1 on 6 matching bases. CDR1 is SGHRS and CDR2 is YFSETQ in the germline V gene. The CDR3 totals 13 residues. With 3 bases removed from V and 11 bases from J, the gap between germline ends came to 17 bases.

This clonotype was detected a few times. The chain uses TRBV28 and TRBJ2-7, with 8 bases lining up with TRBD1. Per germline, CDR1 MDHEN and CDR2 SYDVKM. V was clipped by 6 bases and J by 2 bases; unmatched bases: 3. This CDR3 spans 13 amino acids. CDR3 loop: CASRTGEPYEQYV. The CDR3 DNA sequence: TGTGCCAGCAGGACAGGGGAACCCTACGAGCAGTACGTC.

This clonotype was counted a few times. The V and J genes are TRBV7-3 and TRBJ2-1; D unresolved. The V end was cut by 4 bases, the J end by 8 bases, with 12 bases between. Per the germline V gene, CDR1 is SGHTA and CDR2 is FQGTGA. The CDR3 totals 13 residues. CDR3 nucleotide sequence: TGTGCCAGCAGCTCCCAGGTATTGGATGAGCAGTTCTTC. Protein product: CASSSQVLDEQFF.

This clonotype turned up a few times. The CDR3 sequence is CASSLLWEQFF. In nucleotides, the CDR3 is TGTGCCAGCAGCTTACTTTGGGAGCAGTTCTTC. This chain links TRBV7-9 with TRBJ2-1; D gene uncertain. The V and J ends lost 2 bases and 10 bases respectively, with 6 bases between them. The length of the CDR3 is 11 residues. Germline lookup yields CDR1 SEHNR and CDR2 FQNEAQ (reference sequence). Full variable domain (outside the CDR3, taken from reference TRBV7-9 and TRBJ2-1): DTGVSQNPRHKITKRGQNVTFRCDPISEHNRLYWYRQTLGQGPEFLTYFQNEAQLEKSRLLSDRFSAERPKGSFSTLEIQRTEQGDSAMYLCASSLLWEQFFGPGTRLTVL.

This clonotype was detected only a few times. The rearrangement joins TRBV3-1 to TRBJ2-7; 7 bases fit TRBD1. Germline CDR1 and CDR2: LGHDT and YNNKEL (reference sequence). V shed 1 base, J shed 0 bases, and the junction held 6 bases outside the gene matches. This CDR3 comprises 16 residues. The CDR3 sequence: CASSQVPTGSSYEQYF. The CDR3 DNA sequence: TGTGCCAGCAGCCAAGTCCCGACAGGGAGCTCCTACGAGCAGTACTTC.

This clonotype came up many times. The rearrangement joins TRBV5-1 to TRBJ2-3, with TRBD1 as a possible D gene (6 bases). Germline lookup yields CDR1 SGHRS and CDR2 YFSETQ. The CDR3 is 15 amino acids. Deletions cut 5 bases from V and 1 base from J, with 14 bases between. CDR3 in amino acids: CASSEGGRRTDTQYF. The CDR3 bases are TGCGCCAGCAGTGAAGGGGGACGACGCACAGATACGCAGTATTTT.

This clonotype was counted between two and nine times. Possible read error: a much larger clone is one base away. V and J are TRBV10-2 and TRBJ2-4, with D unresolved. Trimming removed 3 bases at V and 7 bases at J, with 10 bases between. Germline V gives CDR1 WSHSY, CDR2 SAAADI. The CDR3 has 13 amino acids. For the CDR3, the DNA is TGCGCCAGCAGTGAACTCTCGCTGAACATTCAGTACTTC. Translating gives CASSELSLNIQYF.

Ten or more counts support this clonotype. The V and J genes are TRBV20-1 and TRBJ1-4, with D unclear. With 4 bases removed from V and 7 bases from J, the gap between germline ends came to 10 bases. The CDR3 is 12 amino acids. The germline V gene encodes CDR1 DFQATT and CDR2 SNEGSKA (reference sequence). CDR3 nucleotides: TGCAGTGCTACCAGCGATACTGAAAAACTGTTTTTT. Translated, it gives CSATSDTEKLFF.

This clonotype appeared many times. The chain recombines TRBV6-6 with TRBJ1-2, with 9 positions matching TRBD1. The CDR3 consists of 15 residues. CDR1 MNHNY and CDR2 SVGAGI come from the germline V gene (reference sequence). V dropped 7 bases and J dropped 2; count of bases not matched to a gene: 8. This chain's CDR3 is CASTALTGGNYGYTF. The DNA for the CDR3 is TGTGCCAGCACCGCACTGACAGGGGGGAACTATGGCTACACCTTC.

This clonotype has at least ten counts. CDR3 sequence reads: CASSEGFTDTQYF. The DNA for the CDR3 is TGTGCCAGCAGCGAAGGCTTTACAGATACGCAGTATTTT. The genes are TRBV7-2 and TRBJ2-3; no clear D. This CDR3 is 13 amino acids long. V gave up 5 bases and J gave up 3 bases, with 9 bases separating them. Germline V gene lookup returns CDR1 SGHTA and CDR2 FQGNSA.

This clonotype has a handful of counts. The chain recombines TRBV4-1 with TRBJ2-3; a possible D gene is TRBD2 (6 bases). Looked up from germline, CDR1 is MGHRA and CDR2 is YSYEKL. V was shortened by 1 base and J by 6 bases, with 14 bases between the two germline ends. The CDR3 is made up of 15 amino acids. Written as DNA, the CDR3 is TGCGCCAGCAGCCAAGTAGATCTAGCGAGGGATACGCAGTATTTT. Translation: CASSQVDLARDTQYF.